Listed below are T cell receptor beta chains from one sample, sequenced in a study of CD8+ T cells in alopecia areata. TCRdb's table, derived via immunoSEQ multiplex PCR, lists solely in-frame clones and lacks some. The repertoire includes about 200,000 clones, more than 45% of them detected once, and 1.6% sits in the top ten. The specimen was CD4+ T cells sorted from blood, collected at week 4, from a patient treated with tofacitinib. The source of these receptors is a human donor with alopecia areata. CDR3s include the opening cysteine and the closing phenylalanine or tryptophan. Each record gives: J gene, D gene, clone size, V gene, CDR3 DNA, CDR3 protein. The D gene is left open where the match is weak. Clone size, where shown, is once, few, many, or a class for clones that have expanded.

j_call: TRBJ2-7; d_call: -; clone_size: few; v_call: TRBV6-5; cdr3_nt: TGTGCCAGCAGGGACCGCGTAGGTTACGAGCAGTACTTC; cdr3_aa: CASRDRVGYEQYF
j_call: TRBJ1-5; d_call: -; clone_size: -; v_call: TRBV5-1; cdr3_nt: TGCGCCAGCAGCTTGGAGGCAGGGGGCAATCAGCCCCAGCATTTT; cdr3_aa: CASSLEAGGNQPQHF
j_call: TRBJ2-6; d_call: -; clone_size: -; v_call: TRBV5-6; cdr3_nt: TGTGCCAGCAGCTCGCAGTCTGGGGCCAACGTCCTGACTTTC; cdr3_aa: CASSSQSGANVLTF
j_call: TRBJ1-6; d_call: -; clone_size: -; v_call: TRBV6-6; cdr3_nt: TGTGCCCCGCATGGGCCAAATTCACCCCTCCACTTT; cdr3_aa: CAPHGPNSPLHF
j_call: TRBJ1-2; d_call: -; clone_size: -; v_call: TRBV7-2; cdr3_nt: TGTGCCAGCAGCTTAGCGGGGGGAGCTGGCTACACCTTC; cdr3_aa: CASSLAGGAGYTF
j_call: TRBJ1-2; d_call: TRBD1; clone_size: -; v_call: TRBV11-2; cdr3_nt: TGTGCCAGCAGCTTAGTTCCAGGGGGGAACTATGGCTACACCTTC; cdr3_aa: CASSLVPGGNYGYTF
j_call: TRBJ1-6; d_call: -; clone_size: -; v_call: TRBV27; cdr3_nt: TGTGCCAGCAGTTCCTCAGGGGCATTGGTCCTCCACTTT; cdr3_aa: CASSSSGALVLHF
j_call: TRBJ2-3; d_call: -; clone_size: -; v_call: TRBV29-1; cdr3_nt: TGCAGCGTTGGGAAGGATACGCAGTATTTT; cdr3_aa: CSVGKDTQYF
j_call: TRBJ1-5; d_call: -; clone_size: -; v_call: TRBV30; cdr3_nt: TGTGCCTGGAGCCCACATCGGAACCAGCCCCAGCATTTT; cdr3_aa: CAWSPHRNQPQHF
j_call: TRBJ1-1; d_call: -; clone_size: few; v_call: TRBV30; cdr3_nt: TGTGCTTGCAGTAGGAACACTGAAGCTTTCTTT; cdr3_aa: CACSRNTEAFF
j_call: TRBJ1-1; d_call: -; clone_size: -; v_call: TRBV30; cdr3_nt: TGTGCCTGGAGAGGACAGTTAATACCTGAAGCTTTCTTT; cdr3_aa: CAWRGQLIPEAFF
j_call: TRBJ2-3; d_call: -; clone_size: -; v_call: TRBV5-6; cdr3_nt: TGTGCCAGCAGCTTGGGGTTGCAACAAGATACGCAGTATTTT; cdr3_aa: CASSLGLQQDTQYF